This TCR beta chain was identified during a study of molecular identifiers for immune sequencing clone quantification. Study in general: RNA, taken in replicates from approximately 20,000 or 100,000 naive CD8 cells, was split five ways, with four sequenced. General study results and limits: A single cell's spiked Jurkat TCR RNA was reportedly detectable among about a million naive cells.

Isolation of naive CD8 T cells was achieved by sorting on a CD8+CD4-CCR7+CD45RA+ phenotype. Germline V gives CDR1 SGHVS, CDR2 FNYEAQ. This CDR3 has 12 residues. The V and J ends lost 4 bases and 6 bases respectively, with 9 bases between them. Of note for this clonotype: Antigen unknown.

Bulk TCR libraries were made with methods that had been previously described and with listed TCR primers. A single record per CDR3 protein comes from TCRdb applying MiXCR to the PCR reads. This sample has 490,000 or so distinct CDR3 sequences, with around 25% found just once. The source is a human donor in good health. Some libraries in this study had Jurkat cell RNA spiked in. The rearrangement links TRBV7-6 to TRBJ1-1, with D unresolved. The sample taken for sequencing was naive CD8+ T cells from blood, with Jurkat cell RNA spiked in. The subset denotes: FACS-sorted CD8+CD4-CCR7+CD45RA+ naive T cells. CDR3 in DNA: TGTGCCAGCAGCTCCCCCTGGGCTGAAGCTTTCTTT. Translation gives CASSSPWAEAFF.